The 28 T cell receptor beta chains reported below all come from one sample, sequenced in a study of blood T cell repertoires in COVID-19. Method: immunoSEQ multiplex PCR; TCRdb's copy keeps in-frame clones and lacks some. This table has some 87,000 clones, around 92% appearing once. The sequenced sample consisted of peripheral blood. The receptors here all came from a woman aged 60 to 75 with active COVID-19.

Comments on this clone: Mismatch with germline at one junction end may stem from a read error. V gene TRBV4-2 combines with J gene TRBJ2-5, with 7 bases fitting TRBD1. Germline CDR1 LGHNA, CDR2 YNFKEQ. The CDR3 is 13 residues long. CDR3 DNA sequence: TGTGCCGGCAGCCAAACAGGGGAAGAGACCCAGTACTTC. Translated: CAGSQTGEETQYF.

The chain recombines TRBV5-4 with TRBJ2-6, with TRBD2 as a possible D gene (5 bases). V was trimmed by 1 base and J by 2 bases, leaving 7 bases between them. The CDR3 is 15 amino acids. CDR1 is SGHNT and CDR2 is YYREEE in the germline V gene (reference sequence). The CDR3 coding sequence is TGTGCCAGCAGCTTGACAGCGGCTGGGGCCAACGTCCTGACTTTC. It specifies CASSLTAAGANVLTF.

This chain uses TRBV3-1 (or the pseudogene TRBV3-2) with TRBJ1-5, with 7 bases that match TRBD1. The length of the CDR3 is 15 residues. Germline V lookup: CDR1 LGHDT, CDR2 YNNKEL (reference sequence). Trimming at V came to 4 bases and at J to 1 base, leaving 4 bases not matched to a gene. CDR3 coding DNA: TGTGCCAGCAGCCTCTCGACAGGGAGCAATCAGCCCCAGCATTTT. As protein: CASSLSTGSNQPQHF.

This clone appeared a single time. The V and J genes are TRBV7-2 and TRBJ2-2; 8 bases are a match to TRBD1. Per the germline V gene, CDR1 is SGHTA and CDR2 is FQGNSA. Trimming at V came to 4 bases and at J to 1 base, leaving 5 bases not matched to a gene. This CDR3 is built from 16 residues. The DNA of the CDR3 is TGTGCCAGCAGCTCAAGGACAGGGCTGAACACCGGGGAGCTGTTTTTT. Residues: CASSSRTGLNTGELFF.

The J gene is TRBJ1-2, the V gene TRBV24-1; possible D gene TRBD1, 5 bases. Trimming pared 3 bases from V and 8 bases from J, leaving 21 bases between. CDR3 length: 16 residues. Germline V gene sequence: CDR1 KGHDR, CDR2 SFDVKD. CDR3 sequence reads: CATSDPASRDYEGYTF. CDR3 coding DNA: TGTGCCACCAGTGATCCGGCCAGCAGGGACTATGAAGGCTACACCTTC.

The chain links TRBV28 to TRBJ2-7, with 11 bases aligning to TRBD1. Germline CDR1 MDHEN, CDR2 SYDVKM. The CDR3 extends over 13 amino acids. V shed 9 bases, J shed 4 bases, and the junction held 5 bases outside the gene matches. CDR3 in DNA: TGTGCCAGTGGACAGGGGGCGCGTTACGAGCAGTACTTC. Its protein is CASGQGARYEQYF.

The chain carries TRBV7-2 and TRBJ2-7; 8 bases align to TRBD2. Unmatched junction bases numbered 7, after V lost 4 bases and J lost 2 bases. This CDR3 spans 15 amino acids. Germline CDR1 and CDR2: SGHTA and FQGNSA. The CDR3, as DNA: TGTGCCAGCAGCTACCGGGTAGCGGGACCCTACGAGCAGTACTTC. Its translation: CASSYRVAGPYEQYF.

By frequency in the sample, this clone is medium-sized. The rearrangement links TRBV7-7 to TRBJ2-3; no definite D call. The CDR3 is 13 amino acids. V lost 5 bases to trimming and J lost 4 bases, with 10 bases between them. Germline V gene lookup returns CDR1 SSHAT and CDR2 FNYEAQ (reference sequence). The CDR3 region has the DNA TGTGCCAGCAGCGTCTCTGGCTCAGATACGCAGTATTTT. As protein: CASSVSGSDTQYF. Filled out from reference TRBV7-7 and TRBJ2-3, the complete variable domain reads GAGVSQSPRYKVTKRGQDVTLRCDPISSHATLYWYQQALGQGPEFLTYFNYEAQPDKSGLPSDRFSAERPEGSISTLTIQRTEQRDSAMYRCASSVSGSDTQYFGPGTRLTVL.

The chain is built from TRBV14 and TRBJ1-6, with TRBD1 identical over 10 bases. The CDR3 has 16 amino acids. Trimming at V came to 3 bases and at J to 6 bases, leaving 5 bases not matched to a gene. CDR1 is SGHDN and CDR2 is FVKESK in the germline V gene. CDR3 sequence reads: CASSHRRDRGNSPLHF. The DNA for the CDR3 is TGTGCCAGCAGCCACAGAAGGGACAGGGGTAATTCACCCCTCCACTTT.

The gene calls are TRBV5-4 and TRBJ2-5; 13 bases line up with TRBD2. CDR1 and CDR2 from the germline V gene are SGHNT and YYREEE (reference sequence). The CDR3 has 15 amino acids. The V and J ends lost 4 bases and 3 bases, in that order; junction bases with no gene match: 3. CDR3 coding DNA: TGTGCCAGCAGCCGTGGACTAGCGGGGGAAGAGACCCAGTACTTC. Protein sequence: CASSRGLAGEETQYF. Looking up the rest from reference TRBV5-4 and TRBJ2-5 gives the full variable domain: ETGVTQSPTHLIKTRGQQVTLRCSSQSGHNTVSWYQQALGQGPQFIFQYYREEENGRGNFPPRFSGLQFPNYSSELNVNALELDDSALYLCASSRGLAGEETQYFGPGTRLLVL.

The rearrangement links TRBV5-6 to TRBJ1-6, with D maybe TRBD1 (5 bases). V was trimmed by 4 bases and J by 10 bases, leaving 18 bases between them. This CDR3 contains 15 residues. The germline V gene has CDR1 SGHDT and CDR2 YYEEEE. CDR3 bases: TGTGCCAGCAGCGCCCCCGCCGGGGGTTTCTCACCCCTCCACTTT. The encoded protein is CASSAPAGGFSPLHF.

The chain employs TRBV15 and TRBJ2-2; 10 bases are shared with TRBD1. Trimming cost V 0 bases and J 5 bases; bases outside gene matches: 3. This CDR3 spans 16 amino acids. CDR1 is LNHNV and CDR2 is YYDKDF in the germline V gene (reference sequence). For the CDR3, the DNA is TGTGCCACCAGCAGAGATGGGACAGGGGCTACCGGGGAGCTGTTTTTT. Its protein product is CATSRDGTGATGELFF.

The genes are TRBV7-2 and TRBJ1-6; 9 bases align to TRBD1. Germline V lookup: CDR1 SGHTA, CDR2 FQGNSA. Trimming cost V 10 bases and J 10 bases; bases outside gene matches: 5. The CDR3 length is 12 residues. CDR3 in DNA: TGTGCCACCGGGACAGGGCCATCACCCCTCCACTTT. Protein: CATGTGPSPLHF. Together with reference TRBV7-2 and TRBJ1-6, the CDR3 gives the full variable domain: GAGVSQSPSNKVTEKGKDVELRCDPISGHTALYWYRQSLGQGLEFLIYFQGNSAPDKSGLPSDRFSAERTGGSVSTLTIQRTQQEDSAVYLCATGTGPSPLHFGNGTRLTVT.

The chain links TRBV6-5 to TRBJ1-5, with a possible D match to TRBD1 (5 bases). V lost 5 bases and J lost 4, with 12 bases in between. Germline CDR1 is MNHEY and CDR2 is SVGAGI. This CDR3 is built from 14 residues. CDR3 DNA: TGTGCCAGCAGTATCCAGGGCCCGAATCAGCCCCAGCATTTT. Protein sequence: CASSIQGPNQPQHF.

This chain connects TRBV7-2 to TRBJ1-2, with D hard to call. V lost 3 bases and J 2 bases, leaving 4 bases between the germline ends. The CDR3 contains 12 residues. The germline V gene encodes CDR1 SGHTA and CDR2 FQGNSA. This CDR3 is CASSFRNYGYTF. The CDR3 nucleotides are TGTGCCAGCAGCTTTCGGAACTATGGCTACACCTTC.

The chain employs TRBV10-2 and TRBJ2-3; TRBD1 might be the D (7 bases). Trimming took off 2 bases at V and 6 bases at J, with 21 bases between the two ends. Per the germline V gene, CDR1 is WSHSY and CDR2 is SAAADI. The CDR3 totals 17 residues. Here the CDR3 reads CASSEKKQGGGGDTQYF. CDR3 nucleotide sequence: TGCGCCAGCAGTGAGAAAAAGCAGGGGGGCGGAGGGGATACGCAGTATTTT.

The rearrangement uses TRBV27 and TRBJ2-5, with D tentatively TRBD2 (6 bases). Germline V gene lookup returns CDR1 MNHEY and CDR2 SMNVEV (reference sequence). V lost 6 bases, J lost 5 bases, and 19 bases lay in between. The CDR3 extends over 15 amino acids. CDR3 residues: CASSSWRAAAETQYF. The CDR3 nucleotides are TGTGCCAGCAGCTCTTGGAGGGCCGCGGCGGAGACCCAGTACTTC.

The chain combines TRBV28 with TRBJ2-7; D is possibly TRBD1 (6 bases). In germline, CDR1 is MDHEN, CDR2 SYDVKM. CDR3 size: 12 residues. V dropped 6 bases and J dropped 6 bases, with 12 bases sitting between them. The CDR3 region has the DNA TGTGCCAGCAGCAGGACAGAGACCGAGCAGTACTTC. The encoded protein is CASSRTETEQYF.

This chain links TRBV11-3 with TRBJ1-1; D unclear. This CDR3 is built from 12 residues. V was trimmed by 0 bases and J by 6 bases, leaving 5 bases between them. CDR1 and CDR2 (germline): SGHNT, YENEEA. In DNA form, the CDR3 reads TGTGCCAGCAGCTTAGAGTCGGCTGAAGCTTTCTTT. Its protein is CASSLESAEAFF. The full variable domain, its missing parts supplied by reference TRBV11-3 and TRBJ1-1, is EAGVVQSPRYKIIEKKQPVAFWCNPISGHNTLYWYLQNLGQGPELLIRYENEEAVDDSQLPKDRFSAERLKGVDSTLKIQPAELGDSAVYLCASSLESAEAFFGQGTRLTVV.

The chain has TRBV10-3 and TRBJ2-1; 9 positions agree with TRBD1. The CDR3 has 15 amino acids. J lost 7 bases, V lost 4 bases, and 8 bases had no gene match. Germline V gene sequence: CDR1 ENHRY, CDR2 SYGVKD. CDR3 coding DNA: TGTGCCATCAGTGGAGCCGGGACAGGGAGGAATGAGCAGTTCTTC. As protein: CAISGAGTGRNEQFF.

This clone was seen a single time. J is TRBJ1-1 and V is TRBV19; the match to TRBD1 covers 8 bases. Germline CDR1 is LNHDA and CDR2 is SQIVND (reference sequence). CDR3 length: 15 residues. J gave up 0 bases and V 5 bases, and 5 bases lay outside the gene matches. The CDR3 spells CASSPQTGVNTEAFF. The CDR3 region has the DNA TGTGCCAGTAGTCCGCAGACAGGGGTGAACACTGAAGCTTTCTTT.

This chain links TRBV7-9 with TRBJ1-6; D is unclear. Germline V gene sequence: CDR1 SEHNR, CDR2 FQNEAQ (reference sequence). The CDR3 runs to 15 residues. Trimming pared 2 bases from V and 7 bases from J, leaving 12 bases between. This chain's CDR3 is CASSLTSVTNSPLHF. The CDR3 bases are TGTGCCAGCAGCTTAACGTCCGTAACAAATTCACCCCTCCACTTT.

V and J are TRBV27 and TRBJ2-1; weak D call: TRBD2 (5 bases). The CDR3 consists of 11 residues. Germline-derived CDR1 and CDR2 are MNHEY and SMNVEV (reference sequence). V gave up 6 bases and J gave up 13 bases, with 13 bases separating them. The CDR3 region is CASRGEIVQFF. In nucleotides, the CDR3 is TGTGCCAGCAGGGGAGAGATAGTCCAGTTCTTC.

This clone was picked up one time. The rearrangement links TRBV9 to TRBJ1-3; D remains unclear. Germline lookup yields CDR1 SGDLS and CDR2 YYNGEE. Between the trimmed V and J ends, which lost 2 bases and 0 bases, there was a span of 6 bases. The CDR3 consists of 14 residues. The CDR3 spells CASSVTDSGNTIYF. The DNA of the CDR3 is TGTGCCAGCAGCGTTACAGACTCTGGAAACACCATATATTTT.

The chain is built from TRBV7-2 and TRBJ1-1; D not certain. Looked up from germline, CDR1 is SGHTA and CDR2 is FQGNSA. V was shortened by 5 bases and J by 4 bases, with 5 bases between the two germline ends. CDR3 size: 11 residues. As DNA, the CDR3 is TGTGCCAGCAGCCCCTCCACTGAAGCTTTCTTT. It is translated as CASSPSTEAFF.

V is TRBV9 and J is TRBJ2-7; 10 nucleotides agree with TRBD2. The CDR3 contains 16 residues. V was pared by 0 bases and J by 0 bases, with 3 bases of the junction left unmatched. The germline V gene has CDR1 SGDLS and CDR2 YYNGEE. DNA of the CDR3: TGTGCCAGCAGCGTAGGGAGCGGGGGGGCCTCCTACGAGCAGTACTTC. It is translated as CASSVGSGGASYEQYF.

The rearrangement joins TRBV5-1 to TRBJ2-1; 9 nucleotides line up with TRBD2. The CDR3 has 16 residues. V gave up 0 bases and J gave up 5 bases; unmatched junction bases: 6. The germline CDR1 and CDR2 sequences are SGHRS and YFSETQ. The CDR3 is CASSLGAASGNNEQFF. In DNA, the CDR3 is TGCGCCAGCAGCTTGGGGGCGGCTAGCGGGAACAATGAGCAGTTCTTC. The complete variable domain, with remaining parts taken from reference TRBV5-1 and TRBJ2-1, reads KAGVTQTPRYLIKTRGQQVTLSCSPISGHRSVSWYQQTPGQGLQFLFEYFSETQRNKGNFPGRFSGRQFSNSRSEMNVSTLELGDSALYLCASSLGAASGNNEQFFGPGTRLTVL.

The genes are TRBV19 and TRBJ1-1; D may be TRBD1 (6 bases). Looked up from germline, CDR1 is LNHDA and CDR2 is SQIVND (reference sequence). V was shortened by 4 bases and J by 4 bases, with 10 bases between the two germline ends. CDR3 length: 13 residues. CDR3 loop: CASSNRVGTEAFF. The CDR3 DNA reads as TGTGCCAGTAGTAACAGGGTAGGCACTGAAGCTTTCTTT.